The entry below describes one T cell receptor (beta chain). TCRdb's table, derived via immunoSEQ multiplex PCR, lists solely in-frame clones and lacks some. Among over 30,000 clones, just under 80% were seen once, and the ten largest hold roughly 40%. This entry comes from a study of T cells in tumors after PD-1 blockade. At the level of the study: On average, peripheral blood gave under 150,000 TCR templates and about 34,000 unique clonotypes.

Genomic DNA template from tumor biopsies or peripheral blood, roughly 616 ng to 6,500 ng input. V was clipped by 3 bases and J by 5 bases; unmatched bases: 4. This CDR3 region has 16 residues. From germline, CDR1 is SGHTA and CDR2 FQGNSA. The specimen comprised PBMCs, sampled before anti-PD-1 treatment. The genes are TRBV7-2 and TRBJ2-5, with TRBD2 matching 15 bases. This receptor was identified in a human donor with basal cell carcinoma. CDR3 nucleotide sequence: TGTGCCAGCAGCTTCGGACTAGCGGGAGGGTGGGAGACCCAGTACTTC. Its translation is CASSFGLAGGWETQYF.